The source of this T cell receptor beta chain is a study of radiation and T cells in renal cell carcinoma. Clones were read by immunoSEQ multiplex PCR, and TCRdb kept only the in-frame ones, dropping some. The sample has roughly 82,000 clones, approximately 90% seen once. The germline V gene encodes CDR1 GTSNPN and CDR2 SVGIG (reference sequence). Trimming at V came to 7 bases and at J to 2 bases, leaving 10 bases not matched to a gene. The CDR3 consists of 15 residues. This clone was observed a few times. Time point given: blood 4 weeks post-SBRT, at nephrectomy. Treatment: 15 Gy SBRT to primary tumor, nephrectomy 4 weeks later.

This sample comprised blood, obtained from a patient whose treatment included radiotherapy and nephrectomy. The TCR was taken from a woman in her seventies with renal cell carcinoma. The chain joins TRBV30 to TRBJ2-3, with 9 bases matching TRBD2. CDR3 nucleotides: TGTGCCTTCGCGTACGAGCGGGGGGACACAGATACGCAGTATTTT. Translated, it gives CAFAYERGDTDTQYF.